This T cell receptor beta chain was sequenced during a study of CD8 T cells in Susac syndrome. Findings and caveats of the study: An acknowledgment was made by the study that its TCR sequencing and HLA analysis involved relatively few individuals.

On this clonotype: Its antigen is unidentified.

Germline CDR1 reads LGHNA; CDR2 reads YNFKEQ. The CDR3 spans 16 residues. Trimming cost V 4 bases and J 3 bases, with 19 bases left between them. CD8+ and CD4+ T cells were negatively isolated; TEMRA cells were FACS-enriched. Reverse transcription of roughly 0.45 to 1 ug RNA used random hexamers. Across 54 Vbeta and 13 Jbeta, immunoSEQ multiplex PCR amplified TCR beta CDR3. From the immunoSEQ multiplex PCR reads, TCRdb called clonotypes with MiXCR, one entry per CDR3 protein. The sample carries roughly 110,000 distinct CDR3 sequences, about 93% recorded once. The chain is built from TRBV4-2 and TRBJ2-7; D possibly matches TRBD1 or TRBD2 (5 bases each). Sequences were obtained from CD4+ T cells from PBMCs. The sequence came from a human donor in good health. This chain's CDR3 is CASSPYPGTDYYEQYF. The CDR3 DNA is TGTGCCAGCAGCCCTTATCCCGGGACGGATTACTACGAGCAGTACTTC.